This T cell receptor beta chain was sequenced during a study of OX40 agonist ivuxolimab in advanced cancers. Points on this clone: The antigen is not known.

Study results and limitations: Circulating CD4+ and CD8+ T cells showed clonal expansion by week 6 at 0.1 to 3.0 mg/kg.

Clones were read by immunoSEQ multiplex PCR, and TCRdb kept only the in-frame ones, dropping some. The sample has around 94,000 clones, about nine tenths seen once. CDR1 is MNHEY and CDR2 is SVGAGI in the germline V gene. This CDR3 contains 11 residues. V was pared by 5 bases and J by 7 bases, with 6 bases between. The specimen was CD4+ or CD8+ T cells sorted from blood, collected in a trial of the OX40 agonist ivuxolimab. The chain recombines TRBV6-5 with TRBJ2-1; no reliable D call. This TCR came from an adult with an advanced solid tumor such as melanoma, head and neck, liver or kidney cancer. The CDR3 DNA reads TGTGCCAGCAGTGAACCAAATGAGCAGTTCTTC. Its protein is CASSEPNEQFF.